The 2 T cell receptor beta chains presented below share a single source sample, sequenced in a study of a mutant IDH1 vaccine in newly diagnosed glioma. These receptors are not linked to any known antigen. Profiling relied on immunoSEQ multiplex PCR, and the TCRdb table lists in-frame clones only, not all of them. The sample yields 20,000 to 25,000 clones, over 85% seen once. Time point of the sample: week 11, during vaccination. Vaccination used 300 ug of mutant IDH1 20-mer peptide per dose, with topical imiquimod. This specimen consisted of PBMCs, obtained from a glioma patient whose treatment included an IDH1 peptide vaccine. These receptor sequences come from a woman between 35 and 50 years old with glioma.

This chain uses TRBV5-4 with TRBJ1-2; 11 nucleotides agree with TRBD1. The V and J ends lost 5 bases and 8 bases, in that order; junction bases with no gene match: 5. The V gene's germline CDR1 is SGHNT and CDR2 YYREEE (reference sequence). CDR3 length: 13 residues. The CDR3 nucleotides read TGTGCCAGCAGGTGGACAGGGGGCAGAGGCTACACCTTC. The encoded protein is CASRWTGGRGYTF.

The sample holds one count of this clone. This chain joins TRBV4-3 and TRBJ1-1, with a tentative D call TRBD1 (5 bases). Germline assignment: CDR1 LGHNA and CDR2 YSLEER. This CDR3 is 16 amino acids long. V gave up 1 base and J gave up 0 bases, with 12 bases separating them. The CDR3 region is CASSQGRALMNTEAFF. CDR3 in DNA: TGCGCCAGCAGCCAAGGCAGGGCCCTAATGAACACTGAAGCTTTCTTT.